This is a list of T cell receptor beta chains from one sample in a study of T cells in Graves' hyperthyroidism and ophthalmopathy. TCRdb re-derived calls from the multiplex PCR reads in MiXCR, one entry per CDR3 protein. The data hold about 360,000 distinct CDR3 sequences, with approximately 15% observed a single time. The sequencing input was blood. The origin of the receptors is a man aged 30 to 45 with Graves' hyperthyroidism that later progressed to Graves' ophthalmopathy. The CDR3 runs from the conserved cysteine through the conserved F or W. Each record gives: J gene, V gene, clone size, D gene, CDR3 protein, CDR3 DNA. D genes are given only for firm matches. Some rows have no size entry. The others give once, few or many, or a class for an expanded clone.

J: TRBJ1-2; V: TRBV28; size: many; D: .; CDR3: CASSFDRTQRGYTF; DNA: TGTGCCAGCAGTTTCGACCGGACCCAGCGGGGCTACACCTTC
J: TRBJ2-5; V: TRBV9; size: few; D: TRBD1; CDR3: CASSPTDRQETQYF; DNA: TGTGCCAGCAGCCCAACGGACAGGCAAGAGACCCAGTACTTC
J: TRBJ1-1; V: TRBV6-2/TRBV6-3; size: many; D: TRBD1; CDR3: CASTQPSQGGAFF; DNA: TGTGCCAGCACTCAACCTTCCCAGGGGGGAGCTTTCTTT
J: TRBJ1-5; V: TRBV12-3/TRBV12-4; size: many; D: TRBD1; CDR3: CASSLDRTDQPQHF; DNA: TGTGCCAGCAGTTTGGACAGGACCGATCAGCCCCAGCATTTT
J: TRBJ1-1; V: TRBV10-3; size: few; D: .; CDR3: CATTTASVNTEAFF; DNA: TGTGCCACTACGACAGCGTCGGTGAACACTGAAGCTTTCTTT
J: TRBJ2-7; V: TRBV6-1; size: many; D: TRBD2; CDR3: CASMTLGGSYEQYF; DNA: TGTGCCAGCATGACCCTCGGGGGGAGCTACGAGCAGTACTTC
J: TRBJ2-7; V: TRBV2; size: .; D: .; CDR3: CASSKFGVSSYEQYF; DNA: TGTGCCAGCAGTAAATTCGGGGTGAGCTCCTACGAGCAGTACTTC
J: TRBJ1-2; V: TRBV28; size: many; D: TRBD1; CDR3: CASSPLAGGVGYTF; DNA: TGTGCCAGCAGTCCCTTGGCAGGGGGCGTTGGCTACACCTTC
J: TRBJ1-2; V: TRBV30; size: many; D: .; CDR3: CAWSHGAEYGYTF; DNA: TGTGCCTGGAGTCACGGGGCCGAATATGGCTACACCTTC
J: TRBJ1-6; V: TRBV20-1; size: few; D: .; CDR3: CSARGGGHPNSPLHF; DNA: TGCAGTGCTAGAGGAGGGGGACATCCTAATTCACCCCTCCACTTT
J: TRBJ2-1; V: TRBV7-3; size: many; D: TRBD1; CDR3: CASRPTGENTEQFF; DNA: TGTGCCAGCAGACCGACAGGGGAGAACACTGAGCAGTTCTTC
J: TRBJ2-7; V: TRBV13; size: few; D: TRBD1; CDR3: CASSATGEPYEQYF; DNA: TGTGCCAGCAGCGCGACAGGGGAGCCCTACGAGCAGTACTTC
J: TRBJ1-3; V: TRBV5-5; size: .; D: TRBD1; CDR3: CASSETPGQGAGNTIYF; DNA: TGTGCCAGCAGCGAAACCCCGGGACAGGGGGCTGGAAACACCATATATTTT
J: TRBJ1-3; V: TRBV12-3/TRBV12-4; size: .; D: .; CDR3: CASSLSGFGGNTIYF; DNA: TGTGCCAGCAGTTTATCAGGGTTCGGGGGAAACACCATATATTTT
J: TRBJ2-1; V: TRBV7-3; size: .; D: TRBD2; CDR3: CASSLQGSGGGEQFF; DNA: TGTGCCAGCAGCTTACAGGGTAGCGGGGGCGGTGAGCAGTTCTTC
J: TRBJ1-6; V: TRBV20-1; size: .; D: .; CDR3: CSARDSQGGNSPLHF; DNA: TGCAGTGCTAGAGATTCACAGGGAGGTAATTCACCCCTCCACTTT
J: TRBJ1-1; V: TRBV18; size: .; D: .; CDR3: CASSLGGVDAEAFF; DNA: TGTGCCAGCTCCCTGGGGGGGGTAGACGCTGAAGCTTTCTTT
J: TRBJ1-4; V: TRBV6-1; size: many; D: .; CDR3: CASSQQDGGEKLFF; DNA: TGTGCCAGCAGTCAACAGGATGGCGGCGAAAAACTGTTTTTT
J: TRBJ2-7; V: TRBV9; size: many; D: .; CDR3: CASSVGRQFTYEQYF; DNA: TGTGCCAGCAGCGTAGGAAGGCAGTTTACATACGAGCAGTACTTC
J: TRBJ2-3; V: TRBV9; size: few; D: .; CDR3: CASSPRHTLSADTQYF; DNA: TGTGCCAGCAGCCCGAGACATACCTTATCGGCAGATACGCAGTATTTT
J: TRBJ2-5; V: TRBV7-6; size: .; D: .; CDR3: CASSPRRGGGITQETQYF; DNA: TGTGCCAGCAGCCCCCGGAGGGGGGGGGGCATAACGCAAGAGACCCAGTACTTC
J: TRBJ1-6; V: TRBV5-6; size: .; D: .; CDR3: CASSGVQVYSPLHF; DNA: TGTGCCAGCAGTGGGGTGCAGGTTTATTCACCCCTCCACTTT
J: TRBJ2-1; V: TRBV2; size: many; D: TRBD1; CDR3: CASRRQGDNEQFF; DNA: TGTGCCAGCAGGAGACAGGGTGACAATGAGCAGTTCTTC
J: TRBJ2-7; V: TRBV10-2; size: few; D: TRBD2; CDR3: CASSETGLSYEQYF; DNA: TGCGCCAGCAGTGAGACGGGACTAAGCTACGAGCAGTACTTC
J: TRBJ2-3; V: TRBV30; size: few; D: .; CDR3: CAWNLGTTSTDTQYF; DNA: TGTGCCTGGAACCTCGGCACAACTAGCACAGATACGCAGTATTTT
J: TRBJ2-1; V: TRBV27; size: many; D: .; CDR3: CASSLVDLISYNEQFF; DNA: TGTGCCAGCAGTTTAGTCGACTTGATCTCCTACAATGAGCAGTTCTTC
J: TRBJ1-4; V: TRBV6-1; size: .; D: TRBD1; CDR3: CASSTGGGGEKLFF; DNA: TGTGCCAGCAGTACCGGAGGGGGCGGTGAAAAACTGTTTTTT
J: TRBJ1-1; V: TRBV12-3/TRBV12-4; size: many; D: .; CDR3: CASRLMTGSGAFF; DNA: TGTGCCAGCAGACTTATGACGGGGTCAGGAGCTTTCTTT
J: TRBJ2-5; V: TRBV20-1; size: many; D: .; CDR3: CSARDVQETQYF; DNA: TGCAGTGCCCGGGACGTCCAAGAGACCCAGTACTTC
J: TRBJ1-2; V: TRBV11-3; size: few; D: .; CDR3: CASSFGASYGYTF; DNA: TGTGCCAGCAGCTTTGGCGCCAGCTATGGCTACACCTTC
J: TRBJ2-3; V: TRBV27; size: many; D: .; CDR3: CASSNHVGLSTDTQYF; DNA: TGTGCCAGCAGTAACCACGTAGGGCTTAGCACAGATACGCAGTATTTT
J: TRBJ2-4; V: TRBV5-4; size: .; D: .; CDR3: CASSPGRGEGNIQYF; DNA: TGTGCCAGCAGCCCCGGCAGGGGCGAGGGGAACATTCAGTACTTC
J: TRBJ1-4; V: TRBV4-1; size: .; D: TRBD1; CDR3: CASSRDRGNEKLFF; DNA: TGCGCCAGCAGCCGGGACAGGGGAAATGAAAAACTGTTTTTT
J: TRBJ2-1; V: TRBV10-1; size: .; D: .; CDR3: CASSAPGNEQFF; DNA: TGCGCCAGCAGTGCCCCGGGCAATGAGCAGTTCTTC
J: TRBJ1-2; V: TRBV24-1; size: few; D: .; CDR3: CATSDYREGRGYTF; DNA: TGTGCCACCAGTGACTACAGGGAAGGCCGTGGCTACACCTTC
J: TRBJ2-3; V: TRBV7-9; size: .; D: TRBD1; CDR3: CASSSGTVRDTQYF; DNA: TGTGCCAGCAGCTCCGGGACAGTACGAGATACGCAGTATTTT
J: TRBJ2-5; V: TRBV3-1; size: many; D: TRBD1; CDR3: CASSQVGQGQETQYF; DNA: TGTGCCAGCAGCCAGGTTGGACAGGGCCAAGAGACCCAGTACTTC
J: TRBJ2-7; V: TRBV4-1; size: .; D: TRBD2; CDR3: CASSQEVAGARGQYF; DNA: TGCGCCAGCAGCCAAGAAGTAGCGGGGGCCCGGGGGCAGTACTTC
J: TRBJ1-2; V: TRBV7-9; size: .; D: .; CDR3: CASSPFQGGGYTF; DNA: TGTGCCAGCAGCCCATTCCAGGGAGGCGGCTACACCTTC
J: TRBJ1-2; V: TRBV3-1; size: .; D: .; CDR3: CASSQDPGVNGYTF; DNA: TGTGCCAGCAGCCAAGATCCCGGGGTGAATGGCTACACCTTC
J: TRBJ2-4; V: TRBV5-1; size: few; D: .; CDR3: CASSFEGGQNIQYF; DNA: TGCGCCAGCAGCTTCGAGGGGGGGCAGAACATTCAGTACTTC
J: TRBJ2-3; V: TRBV2; size: many; D: TRBD2; CDR3: CASSGRTSGGKDTQYF; DNA: TGTGCCAGCAGTGGTCGGACTAGCGGGGGGAAGGATACGCAGTATTTT
J: TRBJ1-2; V: TRBV5-6; size: many; D: .; CDR3: CASTSGGAFGYTF; DNA: TGTGCCAGCACCTCGGGGGGGGCGTTTGGCTACACCTTC